A selection of T cell receptor beta chains follows, all from one sample in a study of blood T cell repertoires in COVID-19. TCRdb keeps only in-frame clones here, not all; method: immunoSEQ multiplex PCR. The sample holds 150,000 to 200,000 clones, around 87% seen once. The sequencing input was peripheral blood. The receptors come from a woman aged 70-85 years with COVID-19, enrolled during active disease. Each CDR3 is given with its conserved first and last residue. The D gene is left open where the match is weak. Clone size is stated in some rows and not others, as once, few, many or a class when expanded.

d_call: TRBD1
v_call: TRBV19
j_call: TRBJ2-7
clone_size: -
cdr3_nt: TGTGCCACCGGGACAGCAACCTACGAGCAGTACTTC
cdr3_aa: CATGTATYEQYF

d_call: TRBD1
v_call: TRBV6-5
j_call: TRBJ2-3
clone_size: -
cdr3_nt: TGTGCCAGCAGTCCACCGGGACAGCGTACAGATACGCAGTATTTT
cdr3_aa: CASSPPGQRTDTQYF

d_call: -
v_call: TRBV16
j_call: TRBJ2-5
clone_size: -
cdr3_nt: TGTGCCAGCAGCCCAATGGGGCGTGAAGAGACCCAGTACTTC
cdr3_aa: CASSPMGREETQYF

d_call: TRBD1
v_call: TRBV5-6
j_call: TRBJ1-5
clone_size: -
cdr3_nt: TGTGCCAGCAGCCGACGGACAGGGGGGGACCAGCCCCAGCATTTT
cdr3_aa: CASSRRTGGDQPQHF

d_call: TRBD2
v_call: TRBV19
j_call: TRBJ2-3
clone_size: -
cdr3_nt: TGTGCCAGTAGTTTTAGCGGGATGGCAGTTTCAGATACGCAGTATTTT
cdr3_aa: CASSFSGMAVSDTQYF

d_call: -
v_call: TRBV15
j_call: TRBJ2-2
clone_size: -
cdr3_nt: TGTGCCACCAAGGCGGGATACCCCACCGGGGAGCTGTTTTTT
cdr3_aa: CATKAGYPTGELFF

d_call: -
v_call: TRBV28
j_call: TRBJ1-6
clone_size: once
cdr3_nt: TGTGCCAGCATTCTCCGGGACACTAATTCACCCCTCCACTTT
cdr3_aa: CASILRDTNSPLHF

d_call: TRBD2
v_call: TRBV6-5
j_call: TRBJ2-1
clone_size: once
cdr3_nt: TGTGCCAGCAGAGCGGGATACAATGAGCAGTTCTTC
cdr3_aa: CASRAGYNEQFF

d_call: TRBD1
v_call: TRBV24-1
j_call: TRBJ1-2
clone_size: -
cdr3_nt: TGTGCCACCAGTGACCCCGGACAGGGTTATGGCTACACCTTC
cdr3_aa: CATSDPGQGYGYTF

d_call: -
v_call: TRBV20-1
j_call: TRBJ2-2
clone_size: -
cdr3_nt: TGCAGTGGGCTAGTTTCCGGGGAGCTGTTTTTT
cdr3_aa: CSGLVSGELFF

d_call: TRBD2
v_call: TRBV19
j_call: TRBJ2-7
clone_size: -
cdr3_nt: TGTGCCAGTAGTATAGAACTAGCGGGAGTAAGCGAGCAGTACTTC
cdr3_aa: CASSIELAGVSEQYF

d_call: -
v_call: TRBV5-4
j_call: TRBJ1-3
clone_size: -
cdr3_nt: TGTGCCAGCAGCTTGGCCGCAGAACACTCTGGAAACACCATATATTTT
cdr3_aa: CASSLAAEHSGNTIYF

d_call: TRBD1
v_call: TRBV28
j_call: TRBJ1-2
clone_size: -
cdr3_nt: TGTGCCAGCAGTATCGCGGGACAGGGGATGGTCGGGGGCTACACCTTC
cdr3_aa: CASSIAGQGMVGGYTF

d_call: TRBD2
v_call: TRBV19
j_call: TRBJ2-3
clone_size: -
cdr3_nt: TGTGCCAGTAGTATAGGTCTAGCGGGATACTCTAGCACAGATACGCAGTATTTT
cdr3_aa: CASSIGLAGYSSTDTQYF

d_call: TRBD1
v_call: TRBV30
j_call: TRBJ1-6
clone_size: -
cdr3_nt: TGTGCCTGGGCCGACAGGGGGCTTTCACCCCTCCACTTT
cdr3_aa: CAWADRGLSPLHF

d_call: TRBD2
v_call: TRBV11-2
j_call: TRBJ2-7
clone_size: -
cdr3_nt: TGTGCCAGCAGCTTAGATCAGATAGCGGGATCCGAGCAGTACTTC
cdr3_aa: CASSLDQIAGSEQYF

d_call: -
v_call: TRBV25-1
j_call: TRBJ2-2
clone_size: -
cdr3_nt: TGTGCCAGCAGTGCCCCGCGGAACACCGGGGAGCTGTTTTTT
cdr3_aa: CASSAPRNTGELFF

d_call: TRBD1
v_call: TRBV5-4
j_call: TRBJ2-7
clone_size: -
cdr3_nt: TGTGCCAGCAGCTTGTCGACAGGGCATATTTTAGGTGAGCAGTACTTC
cdr3_aa: CASSLSTGHILGEQYF

d_call: -
v_call: TRBV19
j_call: TRBJ1-4
clone_size: -
cdr3_nt: TGTGCCAGTAGTATCGGAGGGACTAATGAAAAACTGTTTTTT
cdr3_aa: CASSIGGTNEKLFF

d_call: TRBD2
v_call: TRBV13
j_call: TRBJ2-5
clone_size: -
cdr3_nt: TGTGCCAGCAGCTTAAGAGCGGGAGTAGGGGAGACCCAGTACTTC
cdr3_aa: CASSLRAGVGETQYF

d_call: -
v_call: TRBV7-3
j_call: TRBJ2-1
clone_size: few
cdr3_nt: TGTGCCAGCAGCCCTCACCCTAGCTCCTACAATGAGCAGTTCTTC
cdr3_aa: CASSPHPSSYNEQFF

d_call: TRBD2
v_call: TRBV2
j_call: TRBJ2-7
clone_size: -
cdr3_nt: TGTGCCAGCAGGGGAGGGCAGAGTACGAAGCAGTACTTC
cdr3_aa: CASRGGQSTKQYF

d_call: -
v_call: TRBV4-1
j_call: TRBJ2-2
clone_size: -
cdr3_nt: TGCGCCAGCAGCCAAGATCCGTTCGCGAACACCGGGGAGCTGTTTTTT
cdr3_aa: CASSQDPFANTGELFF

d_call: -
v_call: TRBV5-4
j_call: TRBJ2-3
clone_size: -
cdr3_nt: TGTGCCAGCAGCTTACGCGTGACTAGTTCAGATACGCAGTATTTT
cdr3_aa: CASSLRVTSSDTQYF

d_call: -
v_call: TRBV10-3
j_call: TRBJ2-7
clone_size: -
cdr3_nt: TGTGCCATCAGTCCACAAGTTGTGTACGAGCAGTACTTC
cdr3_aa: CAISPQVVYEQYF

d_call: -
v_call: TRBV7-8
j_call: TRBJ1-1
clone_size: -
cdr3_nt: TGTGCCAGCAGCTTAGGGGATGCGGGCACTGAAGCTTTCTTT
cdr3_aa: CASSLGDAGTEAFF

d_call: -
v_call: TRBV6-5
j_call: TRBJ1-6
clone_size: -
cdr3_nt: TGTGCCAGCAGTACTTCCAACCCCCGTAATTCACCCCTCCACTTT
cdr3_aa: CASSTSNPRNSPLHF

d_call: TRBD1
v_call: TRBV29-1
j_call: TRBJ2-5
clone_size: -
cdr3_nt: TGCAGCGTTGCCGGGACAGATTTACAAGAGACCCAGTACTTC
cdr3_aa: CSVAGTDLQETQYF

d_call: -
v_call: TRBV6-2/TRBV6-3
j_call: TRBJ1-3
clone_size: -
cdr3_nt: TGTGCCAGCAGTTCGCCGGTCTCTGGAAACACCATATATTTT
cdr3_aa: CASSSPVSGNTIYF

d_call: TRBD1
v_call: TRBV3-1/TRBV3-2
j_call: TRBJ1-1
clone_size: -
cdr3_nt: TGTGCCAGCAGCCAGACAGGGAGTACCACTGAAGCTTTCTTT
cdr3_aa: CASSQTGSTTEAFF

d_call: -
v_call: TRBV6-5
j_call: TRBJ1-1
clone_size: -
cdr3_nt: TGTGCCGTCTCGCGGGAGTCTGAAGCTTTCTTT
cdr3_aa: CAVSRESEAFF

d_call: TRBD1
v_call: TRBV3-1/TRBV3-2
j_call: TRBJ1-5
clone_size: -
cdr3_nt: TGTGCCAGCAGCCAAGTAGGGGGCGCTCAGCCCCAGCATTTT
cdr3_aa: CASSQVGGAQPQHF

d_call: -
v_call: TRBV29-1
j_call: TRBJ1-2
clone_size: once
cdr3_nt: TGCAGCGCCTCGGCTAACTATGGCTACACCTTC
cdr3_aa: CSASANYGYTF

d_call: TRBD1
v_call: TRBV19
j_call: TRBJ2-1
clone_size: once
cdr3_nt: TGTGCCAGTAGACTACCGGGACAGGGGAGGAATGAGCAGTTCTTC
cdr3_aa: CASRLPGQGRNEQFF

d_call: TRBD2
v_call: TRBV28
j_call: TRBJ2-5
clone_size: -
cdr3_nt: TGTGCCAGCAGTAGAAGTAGCGGGGAAGAGACCCAGTACTTC
cdr3_aa: CASSRSSGEETQYF

d_call: -
v_call: TRBV2
j_call: TRBJ2-7
clone_size: -
cdr3_nt: TGTGCCAGCAGTCGGGGAACCGCCTACGAGCAGTACTTC
cdr3_aa: CASSRGTAYEQYF